This is a list of T cell receptor beta chains from one sample in a study of blood T cell repertoires in COVID-19. Method: immunoSEQ multiplex PCR; TCRdb's copy keeps in-frame clones and lacks some. The sample consists of approximately 240,000 clones, about nine tenths of them appearing once. The sequencing sample was made of PBMCs or T cells enriched from blood (not recorded which). These receptors were collected from a woman aged 25 to 39 with acute COVID-19. Each CDR3 is given with its conserved first and last residue. A D gene is named only where the DNA matches it firmly. Clone size is shown for a subset of rows, as once, few, many or a class of expanded clone.

-,TRBJ1-2,-,TRBV9,CASRRTGGYTF,TGTGCCAGCAGGCGGACGGGAGGCTACACCTTC
-,TRBJ1-6,TRBD1,TRBV11-2,CASSLVQGAKSPLHF,TGTGCCAGCAGCTTAGTCCAGGGGGCGAAATCACCCCTCCACTTT
-,TRBJ1-1,-,TRBV6-6,CASSYGGAGEAFF,TGTGCCAGCAGTTATGGGGGGGCTGGTGAAGCTTTCTTT
-,TRBJ2-7,TRBD1,TRBV13,CASSQRQGLIHEQYF,TGTGCCAGCAGCCAAAGACAGGGTTTAATCCACGAGCAGTACTTC
once,TRBJ1-1,-,TRBV11-2,CASTPADRGAFF,TGTGCCAGCACCCCGGCAGACCGAGGAGCTTTCTTT
-,TRBJ1-5,-,TRBV19,CASSPALGQPQHF,TGTGCCAGTAGTCCGGCCCTCGGGCAGCCCCAGCATTTT
-,TRBJ1-5,TRBD1,TRBV28,CASSPQGAGGNQPQHF,TGTGCCAGCAGTCCACAGGGGGCAGGGGGCAATCAGCCCCAGCATTTT
-,TRBJ2-7,TRBD1,TRBV24-1,CATSAGDRGLSHEQYF,TGTGCCACCAGTGCCGGGGACAGGGGCTTATCTCACGAGCAGTACTTC
-,TRBJ2-1,TRBD2,TRBV6-6,CASAQREGYEQFF,TGTGCCAGCGCCCAGCGGGAGGGGTATGAGCAGTTCTTC
-,TRBJ2-1,TRBD1,TRBV5-8,CASSFYRGLYNEQFF,TGTGCCAGCAGCTTTTATAGGGGGCTCTACAATGAGCAGTTCTTC
-,TRBJ1-5,-,TRBV19,CASSITNQPQHF,TGTGCCAGTAGTATAACTAATCAGCCCCAGCATTTT
-,TRBJ2-1,TRBD2,TRBV4-3,CASSQGAGGHEQFF,TGCGCCAGCAGCCAAGGCGCGGGGGGTCATGAGCAGTTCTTC
-,TRBJ1-2,-,TRBV5-1,CASSLVSRFGYTF,TGCGCCAGCAGCTTGGTTTCCAGATTTGGCTACACCTTC
-,TRBJ1-2,-,TRBV28,CASSLSGVGGYTF,TGTGCCAGCAGTTTGTCAGGGGTGGGTGGCTACACCTTC
-,TRBJ2-3,TRBD1,TRBV9,CASSANRQGRRTDTQYF,TGTGCCAGCAGCGCGAACCGACAGGGGCGGCGGACAGATACGCAGTATTTT
-,TRBJ1-2,-,TRBV4-1,CASSLIWGPGYGYTF,TGCGCCAGCAGCCTTATTTGGGGGCCCGGCTATGGCTACACCTTC